This T cell receptor beta chain was obtained from a study of CD8 T cells in ankylosing spondylitis. Findings and caveats of the study: Some of these motif variants have turned up before, in reports on reactive arthritis synovial fluid and blood. Reportedly, matched ankylosing spondylitis synovial fluid was significantly enriched for disease-linked clones. In ankylosing spondylitis blood, a motif of seven to nine highly homologous TCR beta variants appeared characteristic. Clones linked to the disease showed a CD8+ phenotype. They occurred at relatively low frequencies in peripheral blood.

Trimming pared 1 base from V and 3 bases from J, leaving 10 bases between. Germline V gene sequence: CDR1 SQVTM, CDR2 ANQGSEA. CDR3 size: 13 residues. Library preparation for TCR beta used quantitative 5'-RACE with molecular barcodes. TCRdb re-called the 5' RACE reads with MiXCR, one entry per CDR3 protein. Counted here are more than 600,000 distinct CDR3 sequences, 15% to 20% occurring once; the ten biggest clones make up 15% to 20%. In the case of this clonotype: Its specificity is not known.

The specimen sequenced was blood, either unsorted or a sorted T cell fraction (not recorded which). The chain carries TRBV29-1 and TRBJ2-7; possibly TRBD1 for D (5 bases). The clonotype originates from a male donor with ankylosing spondylitis. In nucleotides, the CDR3 is TGCAGCGTTGAAGTTACAGGCGGCTACGAGCAGTACTTC. Its translation is CSVEVTGGYEQYF.